A single sample gave rise to the 28 T cell receptor beta chains below, sequenced in a study of shared clonotypes between healthy human individuals (TCRdb year 2020). Receptor libraries were prepared by the immunoSEQ multiplex PCR assay. TCRdb stores this immuneACCESS table with in-frame sequences only. Part of the clones is absent; in the studies checked, under half of the shortfall reflects unresolved V genes, and no reason is known for the rest. The sample profile shows about 1.1 million clones; 60% to 85% of them were found once. Jointly, the top ten make up roughly 0.83% of the sample. Sequenced input: memory CD4+ T cells from PBMCs. This specimen's cell subset or site label, interpreted: CD45RA-negative fraction. These receptors were collected from a man aged 18-30 years in good health. Some clones in this sample may be carry-over from other donors' samples.

Details on this clone: This likely traces to a read error, being one base from a far larger clone. At the DNA level, this CDR3 is encoded by other sequences in the same sample as well. This chain joins TRBV7-6 and TRBJ2-5; no clear D gene. With 3 bases removed from V and 1 base from J, the gap between germline ends came to 0 bases. The CDR3 length is 11 residues. Germline-derived CDR1 and CDR2 are SGHVS and FNYEAQ. CDR3 sequence: CASSFQETQYF. CDR3 sequence (DNA): TGTGCCAGCAGCTTCCAAGAGACCCAGTACTTC.

This clone was seen a handful of times. The rearrangement uses TRBV21-1 and TRBJ1-5; no check of the table's D call, TRBD1, against the DNA was made. TRBV21-1 is tagged as a pseudogene. The CDR3 contains 15 residues. The CDR3 loop reads CASTLLKGGWQPQHF. The CDR3 bases are TGTGCCAGCACCCTTCTAAAAGGGGGCTGGCAGCCCCAGCATTTT.

V is TRBV5-1 and J is TRBJ2-3, with TRBD2 identical over 9 bases. CDR1 and CDR2 (germline): SGHRS, YFSETQ. The CDR3 length is 16 residues. V lost 4 bases, J lost 3 bases, and 9 bases stayed unmatched. This CDR3 is CASSAFSSGNTDTQYF. The DNA of the CDR3 is TGCGCCAGCAGCGCCTTCTCTAGCGGGAATACAGATACGCAGTATTTT.

The chain couples TRBV7-8 to TRBJ2-1; 9 bases are shared with TRBD1. The CDR3 spans 13 residues. Germline CDR1 and CDR2: SGHVS and FQNEAQ. Trimming took 5 bases from V and 8 from J; bases not matched to a gene: 4. DNA of the CDR3: TGTGCCAGCAGCCTTACAGGGGGCTATGAGCAGTTCTTC. Amino acid sequence: CASSLTGGYEQFF.

The chain combines TRBV25-1 with TRBJ1-4, with 9 nucleotides matching TRBD1. Trimming took 3 bases from V and 8 from J; bases not matched to a gene: 7. The CDR3 totals 15 residues. Germline loops: CDR1 MGHDK, CDR2 SYGVNS. As DNA, the CDR3 is TGTGCCAGCAGTGACCCACAGGGGGCAGGGGAAAAACTGTTTTTT. It translates to CASSDPQGAGEKLFF.

The J gene is TRBJ2-2, the V gene TRBV4-2; the D is unclear. Germline V gene data show CDR1 as LGHNA and CDR2 as YNFKEQ. The V and J ends lost 4 bases and 10 bases respectively, with 13 bases between them. The CDR3 totals 13 residues. The CDR3 DNA reads as TGTGCCAGCAGCCTCCAGGACCCGGCGGAGCTGTTTTTT. Protein product: CASSLQDPAELFF.

This chain connects TRBV6-5 to TRBJ2-7; weak D call: TRBD1 (6 bases). The CDR3 loop spans 14 amino acids. Per germline, CDR1 MNHEY and CDR2 SVGAGI. Deletions cut 5 bases from V and 2 bases from J, with 13 bases between. The CDR3 DNA follows: TGTGCCAGCAGTCCCCGGGACAAACCCTACGAGCAGTACTTC. This sequence encodes CASSPRDKPYEQYF.

V usage is TRBV30 and J usage is TRBJ1-2, with a possible D match to TRBD1 (5 bases). CDR1 GTSNPN and CDR2 SVGIG come from the germline V gene (reference sequence). Deletions cut 3 bases from V and 1 base from J, with 15 bases between. The CDR3 loop spans 15 amino acids. Here the CDR3 DNA reads TGTGCCTGGAGAAAGGGGCCAACCTTTAACTATGGCTACACCTTC. Translating it yields CAWRKGPTFNYGYTF.

The chain joins TRBV30 to TRBJ2-7; D tentatively reads TRBD1 or TRBD2 (5 bases each). Looked up from germline, CDR1 is GTSNPN and CDR2 is SVGIG (reference sequence). V shed 0 bases and J shed 3 bases, with 21 bases lying between them. The CDR3 loop spans 17 amino acids. The CDR3 here is CAWSVLPGSGLVYEQYF. Written as DNA, the CDR3 is TGTGCCTGGAGTGTATTGCCGGGCTCGGGGCTAGTCTACGAGCAGTACTTC.

The chain has TRBV5-4 and TRBJ2-6, with D unclear. Germline lookup yields CDR1 SGHNT and CDR2 YYREEE (reference sequence). This CDR3 comprises 15 residues. V lost 4 bases and J 1 base, leaving 9 bases between the germline ends. The CDR3 loop is CASSRVGSGANVLTF. The CDR3 DNA is TGTGCCAGCAGCCGGGTCGGTTCTGGGGCCAACGTCCTGACTTTC.

The table lists this clone with many counts. The chain carries TRBV2 and TRBJ1-5; D might be TRBD1 (5 bases). Germline V gene data show CDR1 as SNHLY and CDR2 as FYNNEI. This CDR3 has 14 amino acids. Deletions cut 9 bases from V and 6 bases from J, with 18 bases between. CDR3 DNA: TGTGCCAGTGCGGAACGGGGGATCGGTCAGCCCCAGCATTTT. Its translation is CASAERGIGQPQHF. The entire variable domain, with the rest obtained from reference TRBV2 and TRBJ1-5, is as follows: EPEVTQTPSHQVTQMGQEVILRCVPISNHLYFYWYRQILGQKVEFLVSFYNNEISEKSEIFDDQFSVERPDGSNFTLKIRSTKLEDSAMYFCASAERGIGQPQHFGDGTRLSIL.

This chain joins TRBV30 and TRBJ1-3, with a possible D match to TRBD1 (6 bases). Germline V gives CDR1 GTSNPN, CDR2 SVGIG (reference sequence). CDR3 length: 14 amino acids. The germline V and J ends were trimmed by 5 bases and 4 bases, with 15 bases remaining between them. The CDR3 DNA follows: TGTGCCTGGGGGGAGACAGGCATGGGAAACACCATATATTTT. Translating gives CAWGETGMGNTIYF.

The chain recombines TRBV19 with TRBJ2-1; TRBD2 agrees at 11 bases. CDR3 length: 16 amino acids. Germline V gene data show CDR1 as LNHDA and CDR2 as SQIVND (reference sequence). Germline trimming cut 3 bases from V and 10 bases from J; bases unmatched to any gene: 11. The CDR3 sequence is CASSMPYSGRAGEQFF. The CDR3 nucleotides read TGTGCCAGTAGTATGCCCTATAGCGGGAGGGCTGGGGAGCAGTTCTTC.

This chain connects TRBV18 to TRBJ2-1, with 7 nucleotides matching TRBD2. Germline CDR1 reads KGHSH; CDR2 reads LQKENI. The CDR3 runs 18 residues. J gave up 2 bases and V 3 bases, and 13 bases lay outside the gene matches. DNA for the CDR3: TGTGCCAGCTCACCGTCCTCGATAGCGGGCACCACCTACAATGAGCAGTTCTTC. This encodes CASSPSSIAGTTYNEQFF.

The chain joins TRBV11-2 to TRBJ2-7, with unresolved D. Trimming took 5 bases from V and 6 from J, leaving 11 bases between them. Germline V lookup: CDR1 SGHAT, CDR2 FQNNGV. The CDR3 runs 12 residues. CDR3 region: CASSVLVVEQYF. In DNA, the CDR3 is TGTGCCAGCAGCGTCCTGGTTGTCGAGCAGTACTTC.

V and J are TRBV5-1 and TRBJ1-1; 11 bases fit TRBD1. Germline loops: CDR1 SGHRS, CDR2 YFSETQ. V shed 2 bases and J 4 bases; nucleotides not matched to a gene: 7. The CDR3 spans 16 residues. The CDR3 DNA follows: TGCGCCAGCAGCTTCCGGACAGGGGGCCGTAGCACTGAAGCTTTCTTT. Translating gives CASSFRTGGRSTEAFF.

CDR3 coding DNA: TGTGCCATCAGTGAGACTAGCGGGAGCTCTGGGGCCAACGTCCTGACTTTC. It specifies CAISETSGSSGANVLTF. The rearrangement links TRBV10-3 to TRBJ2-6; 11 positions agree with TRBD2. V lost 2 bases and J lost 0; bases outside the gene matches: 0. This CDR3 contains 17 residues. Germline V gives CDR1 ENHRY, CDR2 SYGVKD.

The count of this clone is one. The rearrangement links TRBV6-6 to TRBJ2-3, with TRBD2 matching over 7 bases. Per germline, CDR1 MNHNY and CDR2 SVGAGI (reference sequence). J lost 5 bases, V lost 2 bases, and 10 bases had no gene match. The CDR3 has 16 residues. The CDR3 sequence: CASSYQTSRFGDTQYF. As DNA, the CDR3 is TGTGCCAGCAGTTACCAGACTAGCAGGTTCGGAGATACGCAGTATTTT.

V is TRBV27 and J is TRBJ2-3, with TRBD2 identical over 15 bases. Germline trimming cut 0 bases from V and 0 bases from J; bases unmatched to any gene: 7. In germline, CDR1 is MNHEY, CDR2 SMNVEV (reference sequence). This CDR3 is built from 20 residues. The CDR3 region has the DNA TGTGCCAGCAGTTTATCGGGGGGACTAGCGGGAGGAACTAGCACAGATACGCAGTATTTT. This gives the protein CASSLSGGLAGGTSTDTQYF.

This clone is a singleton in its sample. The chain joins TRBV15 to TRBJ1-2, with 9 bases aligning to TRBD1. Unmatched junction bases numbered 7, after V lost 3 bases and J lost 8 bases. CDR1 and CDR2 from the germline V gene are LNHNV and YYDKDF (reference sequence). The CDR3 extends over 14 amino acids. CDR3 amino acids: CATSSRDRVGGYTF. CDR3 DNA sequence: TGTGCCACCAGCAGCCGGGACAGGGTAGGAGGCTACACCTTC.

The genes are TRBV7-2 and TRBJ1-2; 8 bases fit TRBD1. The CDR3 runs 15 residues. CDR1 SGHTA and CDR2 FQGNSA come from the germline V gene. Trimming took 1 base from V and 7 from J; bases not matched to a gene: 8. As DNA, the CDR3 is TGTGCCAGCAGCTTAGTGGGACAGGACGTTCTTGGCTACACCTTC. Translated, it gives CASSLVGQDVLGYTF. The whole variable domain, remainder taken from reference TRBV7-2 and TRBJ1-2, is GAGVSQSPSNKVTEKGKDVELRCDPISGHTALYWYRQSLGQGLEFLIYFQGNSAPDKSGLPSDRFSAERTGGSVSTLTIQRTQQEDSAVYLCASSLVGQDVLGYTFGSGTRLTVV.

The V gene is TRBV2, the J gene TRBJ2-7; 13 nucleotides agree with TRBD2. This CDR3 has 16 amino acids. With V trimmed by 5 bases and J by 7 bases, 11 bases remained unmatched. Germline CDR1 is SNHLY and CDR2 is FYNNEI. The CDR3 spells CASSFFRTSGSGEQYF. DNA of the CDR3: TGTGCCAGCAGTTTCTTTAGGACTAGCGGGAGCGGGGAGCAGTACTTC. Drawing the rest from reference TRBV2 and TRBJ2-7, the complete variable domain is EPEVTQTPSHQVTQMGQEVILRCVPISNHLYFYWYRQILGQKVEFLVSFYNNEISEKSEIFDDQFSVERPDGSNFTLKIRSTKLEDSAMYFCASSFFRTSGSGEQYFGPGTRLTVT.

The gene calls are TRBV7-2 and TRBJ1-3; D is uncertain. The germline CDR1 and CDR2 sequences are SGHTA and FQGNSA. Trimming shortened V by 1 base and J by 2 bases, and 15 bases separated the two germline ends. This CDR3 is built from 17 residues. Written as DNA, the CDR3 is TGTGCCAGCAGCTTAGGTCCGGCCCCGGGCACTGGAAACACCATATATTTT. Amino acid sequence: CASSLGPAPGTGNTIYF.

J is TRBJ2-7 and V is TRBV4-3; D unclear. Trimming removed 3 bases from V and 9 bases from J, with 21 bases in between. Germline V gene lookup returns CDR1 LGHNA and CDR2 YSLEER. The CDR3 consists of 15 residues. The CDR3 reads CASSQNHGGMSWQYF. The CDR3 DNA is TGCGCCAGCAGCCAGAACCACGGCGGAATGTCTTGGCAGTACTTC.

This chain connects TRBV29-1 to TRBJ2-5; D not certain. The CDR3 runs 13 residues. Germline V CDR1 and CDR2: SQVTM, ANQGSEA. Trimming pared 7 bases from V and 0 bases from J, leaving 12 bases between. CDR3: CSARSTYQETQYF. Here the CDR3 DNA reads TGCAGCGCCCGGAGTACTTACCAAGAGACCCAGTACTTC.

Note on this clone: A clone one base away is much larger, so this may be a read error. Additional DNA sequences in this sample encode the identical CDR3. This chain joins TRBV29-1 and TRBJ2-7; 13 bases map to TRBD2. After removal of 4 bases from V and 4 bases from J, the junction contained 1 base not matched to a gene. This CDR3 comprises 13 residues. The germline gives CDR1 SQVTM, CDR2 ANQGSEA. The DNA for the CDR3 is TGCAGCGTTGCGGGACTAGCGGGATACGAGCAGTACTTC. This codes for CSVAGLAGYEQYF.

V gene TRBV28 combines with J gene TRBJ1-2; 7 bases line up with TRBD1. After removal of 7 bases from V and 7 bases from J, the junction contained 6 bases not matched to a gene. The CDR3 totals 12 residues. In germline, CDR1 is MDHEN, CDR2 SYDVKM. In DNA form, the CDR3 reads TGTGCCAGCACCGCGACAGGGTTTGGCTACACCTTC. Translated: CASTATGFGYTF.

CDR3 sequence reads: CASSQVSLAGGSLDEQFF. DNA of the CDR3: TGCGCCAGCAGCCAAGTATCGCTAGCGGGAGGGTCGTTAGATGAGCAGTTCTTC. The V and J genes are TRBV4-1 and TRBJ2-1, with 12 bases that match TRBD2. CDR3 length: 18 amino acids. After removal of 1 base from V and 8 bases from J, the junction contained 12 bases not matched to a gene. Germline V gene sequence: CDR1 MGHRA, CDR2 YSYEKL.